The following is a T cell receptor beta chain sequence with its context. Its cognate antigen is unknown. This record comes from a study of T-cell memory formation after mild COVID-19. Study details: TCR clusters mostly belonged to single donors. Broader study findings: The second-wave clones peaking on day 37 were not confirmed as SARS-CoV-2-specific. While clones contracting from day 15 to 85 were balanced between CD4 and CD8, later expanders leaned CD4+. Cross-reactive memory appears to have joined, as suggested by some responding clones showing up in pre-infection memory.

TCRdb passed the 5' RACE reads through MiXCR, listing each CDR3 protein once. The top ten hold more than 20% of the sample, which has some 320,000 distinct CDR3 sequences, approximately 15% seen once. The CDR3 spans 14 residues. The trim removed 7 bases at V and 2 bases at J, leaving 4 bases unmatched. CDR1 and CDR2 (germline): MNHNY, SVGAGI (reference sequence). The TCR sequence derives from a man aged 18 to 29 who had mild COVID-19 (a few samples of this study predate the infection). Cell type and time point are not known. The material sequenced was PBMCs or a T cell subset sorted from them (not recorded which). The rearrangement uses TRBV6-6 and TRBJ2-5; 10 bases are a match to TRBD2. In DNA form, the CDR3 reads TGTGCCAGCACCTCACTAGCGGGGCAAGAGACCCAGTACTTC. This sequence encodes CASTSLAGQETQYF.